This TCR beta chain derives from a study of technical replicates of blood from a few donors. The table came from immunoSEQ multiplex PCR; TCRdb's copy has only in-frame clones and leaves some out. The data contain about 80,000 clones, 98% of them singletons. The sample taken for sequencing was T cells isolated from PBMCs. The TCR sequence derives from a human donor in good health.

CDR3 sequence reads: CATQKGGDTQYF. CDR3 DNA: TGTGCCACTCAAAAGGGGGGGGATACGCAGTATTTT. The gene calls are TRBV10-3 and TRBJ2-3; D might be TRBD2 (7 bases). V was shortened by 10 bases and J by 6 bases, with 14 bases between the two germline ends. There are 12 residues in the CDR3. The germline gives CDR1 ENHRY, CDR2 SYGVKD.